The entry below gives a single TCR beta chain sequence along with its context. The data belong to a study of glioma-infiltrating T cells after dendritic cell vaccination. Study background: Dendritic cell vaccination trial patients had either newly diagnosed or recurrent glioblastoma. Three intradermal dendritic cell vaccine injections were given every two weeks.

V lost 1 base to trimming and J lost 6 bases; unmatched junction nucleotides: 8. The CDR3 totals 16 residues. CDR1 and CDR2 (germline): MGHDK, SYGVNS. Time point in this sample: after dendritic cell vaccination, including at tumor progression/relapse. Selection required adequate fresh-frozen tumor tissue plus more than two years' survival data. Sequenced by immunoSEQ multiplex PCR; TCRdb stores in-frame clones only, minus some. The sample contains 80,000 to 100,000 clones, 65% to 85% of which appear only once. The clonotype comes from a human donor with glioblastoma. The material sequenced was blood, taken after dendritic cell vaccination. J is TRBJ1-3 and V is TRBV25-1; TRBD1 agrees at 8 bases. The CDR3 region is CASSEWGTGLSNTIYF. Written as DNA, the CDR3 is TGTGCCAGCAGTGAATGGGGGACAGGTTTGTCAAACACCATATATTTT.